A single sample gave rise to the 32 T cell receptor beta chains below, sequenced in a study of naive and memory T cell subsets. Alpha and beta constant region primers primed reverse transcription for blood and skin samples. TCRdb reprocessed the 5' RACE reads with MiXCR, giving one entry per CDR3 protein. The sample has about 26,000 distinct CDR3 sequences, approximately 24% seen once. Adult healthy volunteers gave 2.5 ml peripheral blood for whole-blood RNA. The source is a female donor in good health.

This clonotype was recorded at least ten times. V usage is TRBV20-1 and J usage is TRBJ2-1; D ambiguous. Germline V lookup: CDR1 DFQATT, CDR2 SNEGSKA (reference sequence). V gave up 1 base and J gave up 7 bases, with 5 bases separating them. The CDR3 has 11 amino acids. For the CDR3, the DNA is TGCAGTGCTAGAGTACGTAATGAGCAGTTCTTC. It encodes CSARVRNEQFF.

This clonotype was seen a few times. The chain couples TRBV6-2 or TRBV6-3 to TRBJ1-2; D is ambiguous. The CDR3 contains 11 residues. Germline CDR1 and CDR2: MNHEY and SVGEGT. V was pared by 7 bases and J by 6 bases, with 9 bases between. DNA for the CDR3: TGTGCCAGCACGGTCGGGGATGGCTACACCTTC. Translating gives CASTVGDGYTF.

This chain links TRBV15 with TRBJ2-3, with no clear D. V was trimmed by 3 bases and J by 5 bases, leaving 9 bases between them. The CDR3 is 13 residues long. Germline CDR1 reads LNHNV; CDR2 reads YYDKDF (reference sequence). This CDR3 is CATSRGTEDTQYF. The DNA for the CDR3 is TGTGCCACCAGCAGGGGTACCGAAGATACGCAGTATTTT.

V gene TRBV20-1 combines with J gene TRBJ2-7; 10 bases line up with TRBD2. Germline V gene sequence: CDR1 DFQATT, CDR2 SNEGSKA (reference sequence). The CDR3 loop spans 13 amino acids. Trimming at V came to 3 bases and at J to 3 bases, leaving 2 bases not matched to a gene. The CDR3 DNA sequence: TGCAGTGCTAGGTGGACTAGCGGCTACGAGCAGTACTTC. Translation gives CSARWTSGYEQYF.

V gene TRBV10-1 combines with J gene TRBJ2-3; 9 positions match TRBD1. This CDR3 spans 13 amino acids. Germline V CDR1 and CDR2: WNHNN, SYGVQD (reference sequence). The V and J ends lost 10 bases and 2 bases, in that order; junction bases with no gene match: 4. CDR3 in DNA: TGCGCCAAACAACAGGGGGCCACAGATACGCAGTATTTT. Encoded protein: CAKQQGATDTQYF.

Ten or more counts support this clonotype. The rearrangement uses TRBV7-9 and TRBJ2-3, with TRBD1 identical over 8 bases. Germline lookup yields CDR1 SEHNR and CDR2 FQNEAQ (reference sequence). This CDR3 has 14 amino acids. J was trimmed by 5 bases and V by 5 bases; bases with no gene match: 6. The CDR3 spells CASSILDRGDTQYF. The CDR3 DNA is TGTGCCAGCAGCATCCTCGACAGGGGAGATACGCAGTATTTT.

The chain uses TRBV20-1 and TRBJ2-1; the match to TRBD1 covers 8 bases. This CDR3 is built from 13 residues. In germline, CDR1 is DFQATT, CDR2 SNEGSKA (reference sequence). V dropped 3 bases and J dropped 5; count of bases not matched to a gene: 3. CDR3 coding DNA: TGCAGTGCTAGGGGACAGGACCACAATGAGCAGTTCTTC. Translated: CSARGQDHNEQFF.

This clonotype is labeled medium-sized. The rearrangement joins TRBV6-1 to TRBJ2-7; 7 bases match TRBD1. Trimming took 6 bases from V and 2 from J; bases not matched to a gene: 10. Germline assignment: CDR1 MNHNS and CDR2 SASEGT. This CDR3 has 15 amino acids. The DNA of the CDR3 is TGTGCCAGCAGGCAGACCCGGGACAGAGCCTACGAGCAGTACTTC. It yields the protein CASRQTRDRAYEQYF.

Ten or more counts support this clonotype. One end of the junction is discordant with germline, which a read error may explain. This chain uses TRBV29-1 with TRBJ2-1, with D tentatively TRBD1 or TRBD2 (5 bases each). This CDR3 region has 14 residues. CDR1 and CDR2 (germline): SQVTM, ANQGSEA. CDR3 sequence: CSAHPRGTAGATVF. The DNA for the CDR3 is TGCAGCGCCCATCCCCGAGGGACGGCCGGGGCCACCGTCTTC.

This clonotype was found many times. The J gene is TRBJ1-1, the V gene TRBV18; 8 nucleotides line up with TRBD1. CDR3 length: 12 residues. Unmatched junction bases numbered 1, after V lost 5 bases and J lost 5 bases. Germline V gene sequence: CDR1 KGHSH, CDR2 LQKENI. In nucleotides, the CDR3 is TGTGCCAGCTCAACAGGGGGGACTGAAGCTTTCTTT. Its translation is CASSTGGTEAFF.

The chain combines TRBV7-9 with TRBJ1-3, with 9 positions matching TRBD1. This CDR3 spans 16 amino acids. V lost 2 bases and J lost 2; bases outside the gene matches: 4. Germline-derived CDR1 and CDR2 are SEHNR and FQNEAQ (reference sequence). The CDR3 DNA sequence: TGTGCCAGCAGCTTACCCGGGACAGGGACTGGAAACACCATATATTTT. Translated, it gives CASSLPGTGTGNTIYF. The full variable domain, with the rest looked up from reference TRBV7-9 and TRBJ1-3, is DTGVSQNPRHKITKRGQNVTFRCDPISEHNRLYWYRQTLGQGPEFLTYFQNEAQLEKSRLLSDRFSAERPKGSFSTLEIQRTEQGDSAMYLCASSLPGTGTGNTIYFGEGSWLTVV.

This clonotype has a handful of counts. This sequence may be a read error, since a much larger clone differs from it by one base. The genes are TRBV27 and TRBJ1-6; D perhaps matches TRBD1 (6 bases). Germline loops: CDR1 MNHEY, CDR2 SMNVEV (reference sequence). This CDR3 has 15 residues. For the CDR3, the DNA is TGTGCCAGCAGCCAAAAGACAGGTTTTAATTCACCCCTCAACTTT. Translation: CASSQKTGFNSPLNF.

The rearrangement links TRBV20-1 to TRBJ2-1, with 9 positions matching TRBD2. Trimming cost V 3 bases and J 3 bases; bases outside gene matches: 12. Germline CDR1 DFQATT, CDR2 SNEGSKA (reference sequence). The length of the CDR3 is 17 residues. In DNA, the CDR3 is TGCAGTGCTAGCGTGCTAATAGCGGGGGCCTTCTACAATGAGCAGTTCTTC. Translating it yields CSASVLIAGAFYNEQFF.

The CDR3 DNA follows: TGCAGCGTGGCTAGCGGAAGCACAGATACGCAGTATTTT. Translating it yields CSVASGSTDTQYF. The chain uses TRBV29-1 and TRBJ2-3, with TRBD2 identical over 7 bases. The CDR3 covers 13 residues. CDR1 SQVTM and CDR2 ANQGSEA come from the germline V gene. After removal of 6 bases from V and 0 bases from J, the junction contained 3 bases not matched to a gene.

The chain uses TRBV6-6 and TRBJ2-7; D call uncertain. V gave up 2 bases and J gave up 5 bases, with 4 bases separating them. Germline V gene sequence: CDR1 MNHNY, CDR2 SVGAGI (reference sequence). The length of the CDR3 is 11 residues. The CDR3 loop is CASSYIHEQYF. For the CDR3, the DNA is TGTGCCAGCAGTTACATCCACGAGCAGTACTTC.

This clonotype was found a few times. The chain carries TRBV7-2 and TRBJ2-2; TRBD1 matches 7 bases. This CDR3 has 15 residues. From germline, CDR1 is SGHTA and CDR2 FQGNSA. With V trimmed by 5 bases and J by 7 bases, 10 bases remained unmatched. The CDR3 region is CASSARGSFGGELFF. The CDR3 region has the DNA TGTGCCAGCAGCGCCAGGGGGTCGTTCGGCGGGGAGCTGTTTTTT. Full variable domain (outside the CDR3, taken from reference TRBV7-2 and TRBJ2-2): GAGVSQSPSNKVTEKGKDVELRCDPISGHTALYWYRQSLGQGLEFLIYFQGNSAPDKSGLPSDRFSAERTGGSVSTLTIQRTQQEDSAVYLCASSARGSFGGELFFGEGSRLTVL.

The chain recombines TRBV25-1 with TRBJ2-5, with D maybe TRBD1 (6 bases). The germline V and J ends were trimmed by 1 base and 12 bases, with 12 bases remaining between them. This CDR3 region has 12 residues. Germline V lookup: CDR1 MGHDK, CDR2 SYGVNS. The DNA of the CDR3 is TGTGCCAGCAGTGAATTTGGCCGGGACAAGTACTTC. Translated, it gives CASSEFGRDKYF.

This chain links TRBV20-1 with TRBJ2-1; D unclear. This CDR3 comprises 10 residues. V shed 3 bases and J shed 7 bases, with 4 bases lying between them. Germline loops: CDR1 DFQATT, CDR2 SNEGSKA (reference sequence). The CDR3 is CSARRNEQFF. For the CDR3, the DNA is TGCAGTGCTAGGAGAAATGAGCAGTTCTTC.

This clonotype was detected many times. This CDR3 reads CSARDPRVGDEQYF. The CDR3 nucleotides read TGCAGTGCTAGAGATCCCCGGGTCGGCGACGAGCAGTACTTC. The J gene is TRBJ2-7, the V gene TRBV20-1, with D unresolved. This CDR3 region has 14 residues. Trimming cost V 0 bases and J 5 bases, with 14 bases left between them. CDR1 and CDR2 (germline): DFQATT, SNEGSKA (reference sequence).

This clonotype was picked up many times. This chain connects TRBV3-1 to TRBJ2-5, with 7 bases matching TRBD2. The CDR3 loop spans 16 amino acids. Per the germline V gene, CDR1 is LGHDT and CDR2 is YNNKEL (reference sequence). V gave up 0 bases and J gave up 6 bases; unmatched junction bases: 10. The CDR3 coding sequence is TGTGCCAGCAGCCAAGATTGGGCTAGCGGTGCGAAGACCCAGTACTTC. It encodes CASSQDWASGAKTQYF.

This clonotype counts as medium-sized. The chain carries TRBV18 and TRBJ1-4, with D maybe TRBD1 (6 bases). This CDR3 is 15 amino acids long. The germline gives CDR1 KGHSH, CDR2 LQKENI. The V and J ends lost 0 bases and 7 bases respectively, with 12 bases between them. This chain's CDR3 is CASSPPGGRGEKLFF. In nucleotides, the CDR3 is TGTGCCAGCTCACCACCCGGGGGGCGAGGTGAAAAACTGTTTTTT.

The rearrangement joins TRBV6-5 to TRBJ1-2, with 8 bases identical to TRBD1. The CDR3 covers 15 residues. Per the germline V gene, CDR1 is MNHEY and CDR2 is SVGAGI. V trimming: 4 bases; J trimming: 8 bases; junction bases outside the gene matches: 12. Written as DNA, the CDR3 is TGTGCCAGCAGTTCGCCTGGACAGGGAGACGGAGGCTACACCTTC. It yields the protein CASSSPGQGDGGYTF.

This clonotype was found a few times. A much larger clone lies a single base off, so this may be a read error. This chain connects TRBV10-2 to TRBJ2-7; possibly TRBD2 for D (5 bases). The V and J ends lost 7 bases and 3 bases respectively, with 19 bases between them. CDR1 and CDR2 from the germline V gene are WSHSY and SAAADI. This CDR3 has 15 residues. CDR3 amino acids: CASKDTAVSRYEQYF. CDR3 DNA: TGCGCCAGCAAAGATACAGCGGTGTCCCGCTACGAGCAGTACTTC.

For the CDR3, the DNA is TGTGCCAGCAGCTCTGACAGGTCCTTAAATCAGCCCCAGCATTTT. This gives the protein CASSSDRSLNQPQHF. The chain employs TRBV7-9 and TRBJ1-5; the D gene is possibly TRBD1 (6 bases). Trimming removed 4 bases from V and 4 bases from J, with 14 bases in between. The CDR3 covers 15 residues. Germline V gives CDR1 SEHNR, CDR2 FQNEAQ (reference sequence).

This clonotype turned up a few times. The chain is built from TRBV12-3 or TRBV12-4 and TRBJ1-6, with 9 bases identical to TRBD1. The CDR3 spans 14 residues. V lost 9 bases, J lost 10 bases, and 10 bases stayed unmatched. As DNA, the CDR3 is TGTGCCAGTTGTCGAGACAGGGGGATGTCACCCCTCCACTTT. It translates to CASCRDRGMSPLHF.

This clonotype was picked up a small number of times. It may be a read error: a sequence one base away is much more abundant. The chain links TRBV7-8 to TRBJ1-5, with D hard to call. Germline lookup yields CDR1 SGHVS and CDR2 FQNEAQ. The CDR3 is 13 residues long. CDR3 nucleotides: TGTGCCAGCAGCTTAGAGGCCGGGGTGACCCAGAATTTT. As protein: CASSLEAGVTQNF.

V usage is TRBV29-1 and J usage is TRBJ2-1, with TRBD2 matching over 10 bases. The germline V gene has CDR1 SQVTM and CDR2 ANQGSEA. V shed 4 bases and J 8 bases; nucleotides not matched to a gene: 5. The CDR3 totals 13 residues. This chain's CDR3 is CSVVQAGGDEQFF. CDR3 bases: TGCAGCGTTGTACAAGCGGGGGGGGATGAGCAGTTCTTC.

This clonotype was picked up many times. The chain links TRBV7-9 to TRBJ2-4; D is unresolved. CDR1 is SEHNR, CDR2 FQNEAQ, per germline (reference sequence). The V end lost 2 bases, the J end lost 8 bases, and 7 bases lay between the germline ends. The CDR3 is 12 amino acids. The DNA of the CDR3 is TGTGCCAGCAGCTTATTTCAGGACATTCAGTACTTC. It encodes CASSLFQDIQYF.

There are a few counts of this clonotype. V usage is TRBV20-1 and J usage is TRBJ1-1; 7 bases line up with TRBD1. The CDR3 runs to 13 residues. V was clipped by 6 bases and J by 4 bases; unmatched bases: 8. From germline, CDR1 is DFQATT and CDR2 SNEGSKA (reference sequence). The CDR3 spells CSAPQGHGTEAFF. CDR3 bases: TGCAGTGCCCCACAGGGGCATGGCACTGAAGCTTTCTTT.

This clonotype was picked up many times. This rearrangement joins TRBV18 to TRBJ2-1; 9 bases match TRBD1. Germline CDR1 and CDR2: KGHSH and LQKENI. This CDR3 has 12 residues. J lost 15 bases, V lost 6 bases, and 9 bases had no gene match. The CDR3 bases are TGTGCCAGCTCCTATAGGACAGGGGAGACGTTCTTC. Translated, it gives CASSYRTGETFF. Together with reference TRBV18 and TRBJ2-1, the CDR3 gives the full variable domain: NAGVMQNPRHLVRRRGQEARLRCSPMKGHSHVYWYRQLPEEGLKFMVYLQKENIIDESGMPKERFSAEFPKEGPSILRIQQVVRGDSAAYFCASSYRTGETFFGPGTRLTVL.

V and J are TRBV6-5 and TRBJ1-4; unclear D gene. This CDR3 region has 16 residues. CDR1 is MNHEY and CDR2 is SVGAGI in the germline V gene. Trimming removed 2 bases at V and 3 bases at J, with 13 bases between. The DNA for the CDR3 is TGTGCCAGCAGTTACGCCATTCTCACGGCTAATGAAAAACTGTTTTTT. Protein sequence: CASSYAILTANEKLFF.

This clonotype was counted many times. The chain joins TRBV5-1 to TRBJ2-4; D remains unclear. Between the trimmed V and J ends, which lost 1 base and 2 bases, there was a span of 7 bases. The CDR3 extends over 14 amino acids. Germline V gene lookup returns CDR1 SGHRS and CDR2 YFSETQ. CDR3 residues: CASSLPLPKNIQYF. As DNA, the CDR3 is TGCGCCAGCAGCTTGCCCCTTCCCAAAAACATTCAGTACTTC.